This T cell receptor beta chain was recorded in a study of cytomegalovirus exposure and HLA in healthy donors. Study at large: Across around 400 genotyped donors, about 81% landed in the Caucasian-associated ancestry cluster. Findings and limits, study-wide: Fewer N-insertions (relative to the 666-donor mean) were reportedly seen in an Asian-associated ancestry cluster in a later analysis.

The germline CDR1 and CDR2 sequences are SGHVT and SQSDAQ. The CDR3 spans 14 residues. V was cut by 9 bases and J by 2 bases, with 16 bases left in between. Vbeta (60) and Jbeta (13) primers were used in the PCR. In the original workflow: Unique TCR beta chains numbered 60 million to 100 million in a later analysis, with approximately 10 million shared. Generated by immunoSEQ multiplex PCR, the TCRdb table keeps only in-frame clones and is missing some. V, J and clone size reflect that table, while D and trimming were determined from the DNA. This table holds roughly 100,000 clones, around a tenth found once. As to this clone: Its antigen is unknown.

The clonotype originates from a middle-aged man in good health and CMV-seropositive. The chain is built from TRBV7-4 and TRBJ2-5, with D perhaps matching TRBD1 (6 bases). Sequencing was done on a sample of PBMCs. The CDR3 spells CASFGTLYQETQYF. The CDR3 bases are TGTGCCAGTTTCGGGACACTTTATCAAGAGACCCAGTACTTC.